This TCR beta chain derives from a study of blood T cells in healthy people across ages. The study's findings and limits: PBMCs were not sorted, which prevented a conclusive comparison of naive versus antigen-experienced cells.

Isolation recovered at least 6 million PBMCs from every sample. Each sample provided at least 6 micrograms of extracted total RNA. A J-beta primer mix and a sample-barcoded 5' primer were used in a second PCR of roughly 6 to 11 cycles. All cDNA molecules were each tagged by a template-switch adaptor with 12 random nucleotides. TCRdb fed the 5' RACE reads into MiXCR, producing one record per CDR3 protein. The sample has 1 million to 1.2 million distinct CDR3 sequences; more than 30% are singletons. This clonotype occurred many times. Its antigen is unidentified. Trimming cost V 0 bases and J 7 bases, with 17 bases left between them. There are 16 residues in the CDR3. Germline CDR1 is SGHTA and CDR2 is FQGNSA.

The rearrangement links TRBV7-2 to TRBJ2-3, with TRBD1 as a possible D gene (5 bases). This sequence originates from a man between 18 and 29 years old in good health. Source material: blood. CDR3 DNA sequence: TGTGCCAGCAGCTTAGCGGGAACAGGAAAGTATCATACGCAGTATTTT. Protein product: CASSLAGTGKYHTQYF. Variable domain in full (rest from reference TRBV7-2 and TRBJ2-3): GAGVSQSPSNKVTEKGKDVELRCDPISGHTALYWYRQSLGQGLEFLIYFQGNSAPDKSGLPSDRFSAERTGGSVSTLTIQRTQQEDSAVYLCASSLAGTGKYHTQYFGPGTRLTVL.